These T cell receptor beta chains were read from a single sample in a study of memory CD4+ T cells and cytomegalovirus serostatus. The method was immunoSEQ multiplex PCR; TCRdb's version includes in-frame clones alone and lacks a portion of them. The data hold 50,000 to 75,000 clones, with 82% observed a single time. Sequencing was performed on memory CD4+ T cells from blood. The receptors were gathered from an adult in good health and CMV-seronegative. CDR3s include the opening cysteine and the closing phenylalanine or tryptophan. The D gene is left open where the match is weak. Only part of the rows carry a size: once, few, many, or a class if the clone is expanded.

v_gene,j_gene,d_gene,abundance,CDR3nt,CDR3aa
TRBV6-6,TRBJ1-6,.,.,TGTGCCAGCAGCTACGGGGGCTGGGCTGATTCACCCCTCCACTTT,CASSYGGWADSPLHF
TRBV6-1,TRBJ2-4,.,.,TGTGCCAGCAGTGAAACCGAACAAAACATTCAGTACTTC,CASSETEQNIQYF
TRBV7-2,TRBJ2-1,.,.,TGTGCCAGCAGATGGGGACCCAACAATGAGCAGTTCTTC,CASRWGPNNEQFF
TRBV2,TRBJ2-5,.,.,TGTGCCAGCAGTGCGGATCAAATCCTAGGGGAGACCCAGTACTTC,CASSADQILGETQYF
TRBV30,TRBJ1-1,.,few,TGTGCCTGGAGTAAAGACAGAAACACTGAAGCTTTCTTT,CAWSKDRNTEAFF
TRBV2,TRBJ2-7,TRBD1,few,TGTGCCAGCAGTGAACAGGGGGAATTTTACGAGCAGTACTTC,CASSEQGEFYEQYF
TRBV6-1,TRBJ1-5,TRBD1,.,TGTGCCAGCAGTGACCGACAGGGGGCTCCCAATCAGCCCCAGCATTTT,CASSDRQGAPNQPQHF
TRBV5-4,TRBJ1-2,TRBD1,.,TGTGCCAGCAGCACCCCTCGGACAGGGATCTATGGCTACACCTTC,CASSTPRTGIYGYTF
TRBV11-2,TRBJ2-7,.,.,TGTGCCAGCAGCCCCCTGGGGCGGGCCTCTAGACCCTACGAGCAGTACTTC,CASSPLGRASRPYEQYF
TRBV5-1,TRBJ1-4,.,.,TGCGCCAGCAGCTTGAAACGTCCGGGGGCAGGCCCTGAAAAACTGTTTTTT,CASSLKRPGAGPEKLFF
TRBV11-2,TRBJ1-4,TRBD1,.,TGTGCCAGCAGCCTGGGGACAGCAACTAATGAAAAACTGTTTTTT,CASSLGTATNEKLFF
TRBV10-2,TRBJ1-5,.,few,TGCGCCAGCAGTGAGAGGTCCGGTGGTTGGATCAATCAGCCCCAGCATTTT,CASSERSGGWINQPQHF
TRBV18,TRBJ1-2,.,.,TGTGCCAGCTCACCACCCTCGGTCTATGGCTACACCTTC,CASSPPSVYGYTF
TRBV5-5,TRBJ1-4,TRBD1,.,TGTGCCAGCAGCACGCGACAGGGGGCGGGAGAAAAACTGTTTTTT,CASSTRQGAGEKLFF
TRBV11-2,TRBJ1-2,.,once,TGTGCCAGCAGCTTAGAAAGGGCGCTCTATGGCTACACCTTC,CASSLERALYGYTF
TRBV5-1,TRBJ1-1,.,.,TGCGCCAGCAGCATCGACGGGGGGAACACTGAAGCTTTCTTT,CASSIDGGNTEAFF
TRBV7-2,TRBJ1-2,TRBD1,.,TGTGCCAGCAGCCACTACCGACAGGGCGGGGGAGATGGCTACACCTTC,CASSHYRQGGGDGYTF
TRBV2,TRBJ2-2,TRBD1,.,TGTGCCAGCAGACTACAGGGGACGAACACCGGGGAGCTGTTTTTT,CASRLQGTNTGELFF
TRBV28,TRBJ1-6,TRBD1,.,TGTGCCAGCAGCCGGGACAGGGGTCCTTCACCCCTCCACTTT,CASSRDRGPSPLHF
TRBV7-8,TRBJ1-5,.,.,TGTGCCAGCAGCTTCCCCTGGCAGCCCCAGCATTTT,CASSFPWQPQHF
TRBV6-6,TRBJ2-7,TRBD1,few,TGTGCCAGCAGCCGCGACAGGGTGGCCTACGAGCAGTACTTC,CASSRDRVAYEQYF
TRBV9,TRBJ2-5,.,many,TGTGCCAGCAGCGTAGGAGTAGAAAAAGAGACCCAGTACTTC,CASSVGVEKETQYF
TRBV7-6,TRBJ2-3,TRBD1,.,TGTGCCAGCAGCCCCCAGGGGGCCACTAGCACAGATACGCAGTATTTT,CASSPQGATSTDTQYF
TRBV5-6,TRBJ2-1,TRBD1,.,TGTGCCAGCAGCCCGGACAGGGGAGGCTACAATGAGCAGTTCTTC,CASSPDRGGYNEQFF
TRBV2,TRBJ1-2,TRBD1,.,TGTGCCAGCGCCCGGGACAGGGGGATCAACTATGGCTACACCTTC,CASARDRGINYGYTF
TRBV4-2,TRBJ2-3,.,once,TGTGCCAGCAGCCACCCGACAGACACAGATACGCAGTATTTT,CASSHPTDTDTQYF
TRBV7-3,TRBJ1-5,.,.,TGTGCCAGCAGCCTAGGGCCCAATCAGCCCCAGCATTTT,CASSLGPNQPQHF
TRBV10-3,TRBJ2-7,TRBD1,.,TGTGCCATCAGTTCGGGACAGGGGACTCCTGAGCAGTACTTC,CAISSGQGTPEQYF
TRBV6-5,TRBJ2-1,.,.,TGTGCCAGCTGCCCTGAGTTGGGGGATTACAATGAGCAGTTCTTC,CASCPELGDYNEQFF
TRBV18,TRBJ1-3,.,few,TGTGCCAGCCGGGACGGTAGCTCTGGAAACACCATATATTTT,CASRDGSSGNTIYF
TRBV7-6,TRBJ1-6,.,.,TGTGCCAGCAGCTTGGGGGAGGGTGATCCCCTCCACTTT,CASSLGEGDPLHF
TRBV18,TRBJ2-1,TRBD1,.,TGTGCCAGCTCACGGGAAACAGGGGGAACCTACAATGAGCAGTTCTTC,CASSRETGGTYNEQFF
TRBV11-2,TRBJ2-1,.,.,TGTGCCAGCAGCCTGGAAAACAGGGTTCACAATGAGCAGTTCTTC,CASSLENRVHNEQFF
TRBV11-2,TRBJ1-2,.,.,TGTGCCAGCAGCTTAGTTGGCGGGGGGGCCTATGGCTACACCTTC,CASSLVGGGAYGYTF
TRBV27,TRBJ1-4,TRBD1,.,TGTGCCAGCAGTTTACGGGGGGCGGGACAGTATGAAAAACTGTTTTTT,CASSLRGAGQYEKLFF
TRBV7-3,TRBJ1-6,.,few,TGTGCCAGCAGCTTAAGGGGCGTAGGGGTTTCACCCCTCCACTTT,CASSLRGVGVSPLHF
TRBV5-4,TRBJ2-7,.,.,TGTGCCAGCAGCCATCGGAAAAGTGAGCAGTACTTC,CASSHRKSEQYF
TRBV10-3,TRBJ1-1,TRBD1,.,TGTGCCATCAGGACACAGGGGGGCGCCACTGAAGCTTTCTTT,CAIRTQGGATEAFF
TRBV29-1,TRBJ2-5,.,.,TGCAGCGTTGCGAAGAACTTTCAAGAGACCCAGTACTTC,CSVAKNFQETQYF
TRBV4-2,TRBJ2-5,TRBD2,.,TGTGCCAGCAGCCAAGAGGGCGGGGGGGCACGAGAGACCCAGTACTTC,CASSQEGGGARETQYF
TRBV2,TRBJ1-5,.,few,TGTGCCAGCAGTGATTATTTGACAGTTCTCAATCAGCCCCAGCATTTT,CASSDYLTVLNQPQHF
TRBV5-5,TRBJ2-7,TRBD2,.,TGTGCCAGCAGCTTGGTAGCGGGAGGGTCCTACGAGCAGTACTTC,CASSLVAGGSYEQYF
TRBV7-9,TRBJ1-2,.,.,TGTGCCAGCAGCTTGGGTTCCCAAAACTATGGCTACACCTTC,CASSLGSQNYGYTF
TRBV2,TRBJ2-1,TRBD2,.,TGTGCCAGCAAGTCCGCGGGGGGGGCTAAGGAGCAGTTCTTC,CASKSAGGAKEQFF
TRBV30,TRBJ1-2,TRBD1,.,TGTGCCTGGAGTTTACGACAGGGGTCTGGCTACACCTTC,CAWSLRQGSGYTF
TRBV10-1,TRBJ1-1,.,few,TGCGCCAGCAGCCCCCAACAGAACACTGAAGCTTTCTTT,CASSPQQNTEAFF
TRBV9,TRBJ1-2,.,.,TGTGCCAGCAGCGTAGCTCGGGGGGGCGCCGCTAACTATGGCTACACCTTC,CASSVARGGAANYGYTF
TRBV7-8,TRBJ1-1,.,.,TGTGCCAGCAGCACCTTCCCCGAGTCAGCTTTCTTT,CASSTFPESAFF
TRBV18,TRBJ2-7,TRBD1,.,TGTGCCAGCTCTCCTAAGGACAGGGGGAACTACGAGCAGTACTTC,CASSPKDRGNYEQYF
TRBV5-1,TRBJ1-5,.,.,TGCGCCAGCAGCTTGATTCCCAGGGATCTTAGCAATCAGCCCCAGCATTTT,CASSLIPRDLSNQPQHF
TRBV6-5,TRBJ1-6,.,.,TGTGCCAGCACCATCGTGGGCGGGGAAGGACCCCTCCACTTT,CASTIVGGEGPLHF